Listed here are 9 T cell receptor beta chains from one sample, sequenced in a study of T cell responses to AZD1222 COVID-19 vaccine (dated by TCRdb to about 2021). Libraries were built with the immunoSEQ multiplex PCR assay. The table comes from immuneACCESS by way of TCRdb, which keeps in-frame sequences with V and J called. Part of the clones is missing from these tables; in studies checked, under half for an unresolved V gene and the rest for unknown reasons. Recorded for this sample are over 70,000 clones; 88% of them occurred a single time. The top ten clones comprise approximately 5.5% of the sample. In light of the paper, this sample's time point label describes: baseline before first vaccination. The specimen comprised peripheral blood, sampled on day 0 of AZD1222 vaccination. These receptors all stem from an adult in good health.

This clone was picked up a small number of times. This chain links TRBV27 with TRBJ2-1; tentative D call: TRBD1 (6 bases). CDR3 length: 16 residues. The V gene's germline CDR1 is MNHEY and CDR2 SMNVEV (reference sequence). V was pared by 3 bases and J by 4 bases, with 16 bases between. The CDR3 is CASSFSHRARYNEQFF. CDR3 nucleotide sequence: TGTGCCAGCAGTTTCTCGCACAGGGCCAGGTACAATGAGCAGTTCTTC.

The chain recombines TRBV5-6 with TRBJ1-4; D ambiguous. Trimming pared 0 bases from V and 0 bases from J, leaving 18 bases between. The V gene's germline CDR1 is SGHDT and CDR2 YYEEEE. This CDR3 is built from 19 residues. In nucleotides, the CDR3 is TGTGCCAGCAGCTTGGTAGGCAGGTCGGCCCCTACAACTAATGAAAAACTGTTTTTT. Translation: CASSLVGRSAPTTNEKLFF.

CDR3 in amino acids: CASSPSGRYTEAFF. For the CDR3, the DNA is TGTGCCAGCAGCCCCTCTGGACGGTACACTGAAGCTTTCTTT. V and J are TRBV9 and TRBJ1-1; no definite D call. This CDR3 region has 14 residues. Per germline, CDR1 SGDLS and CDR2 YYNGEE. The V and J ends lost 4 bases and 3 bases respectively, with 13 bases between them.

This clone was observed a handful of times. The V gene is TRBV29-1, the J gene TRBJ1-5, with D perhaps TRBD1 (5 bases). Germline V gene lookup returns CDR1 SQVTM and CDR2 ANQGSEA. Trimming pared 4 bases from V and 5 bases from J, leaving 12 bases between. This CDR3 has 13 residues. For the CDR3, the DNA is TGCAGCGTTGCGGGGGATTTGGATCAGCCCCAGCATTTT. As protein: CSVAGDLDQPQHF.

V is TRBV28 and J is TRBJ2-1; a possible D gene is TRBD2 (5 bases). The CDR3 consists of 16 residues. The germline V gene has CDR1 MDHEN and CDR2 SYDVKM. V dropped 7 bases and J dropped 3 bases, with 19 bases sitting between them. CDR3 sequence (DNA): TGTGCCAGCAATCCTTTTACGGGAAGGCGCTACAATGAGCAGTTCTTC. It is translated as CASNPFTGRRYNEQFF.

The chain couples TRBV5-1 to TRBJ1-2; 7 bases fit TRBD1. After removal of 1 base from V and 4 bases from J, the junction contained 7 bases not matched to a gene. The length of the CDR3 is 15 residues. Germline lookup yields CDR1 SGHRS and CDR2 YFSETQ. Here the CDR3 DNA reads TGCGCCAGCAGCTTGACAGGGGCTCAGGGCTATGGCTACACCTTC. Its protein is CASSLTGAQGYGYTF.

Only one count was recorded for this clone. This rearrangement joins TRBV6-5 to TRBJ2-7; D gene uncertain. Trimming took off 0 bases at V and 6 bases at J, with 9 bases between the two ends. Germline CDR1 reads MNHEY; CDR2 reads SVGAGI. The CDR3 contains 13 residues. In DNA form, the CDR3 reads TGTGCCAGCAGTTACTCCCCGGGTGTCGAGCAGTACTTC. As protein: CASSYSPGVEQYF.

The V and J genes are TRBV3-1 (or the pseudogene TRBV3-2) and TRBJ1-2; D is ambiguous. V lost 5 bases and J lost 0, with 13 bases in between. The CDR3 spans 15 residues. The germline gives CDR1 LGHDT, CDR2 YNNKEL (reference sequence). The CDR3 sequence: CASSSRWGANYGYTF. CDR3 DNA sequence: TGTGCCAGCAGCTCCCGATGGGGAGCTAACTATGGCTACACCTTC.

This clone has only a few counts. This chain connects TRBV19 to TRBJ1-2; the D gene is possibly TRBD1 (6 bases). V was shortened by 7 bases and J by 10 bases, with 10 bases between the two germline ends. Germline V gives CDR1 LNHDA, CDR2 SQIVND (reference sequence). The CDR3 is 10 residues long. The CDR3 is CASNGGAYTF. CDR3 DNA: TGTGCCAGTAACGGGGGCGCCTACACCTTC.